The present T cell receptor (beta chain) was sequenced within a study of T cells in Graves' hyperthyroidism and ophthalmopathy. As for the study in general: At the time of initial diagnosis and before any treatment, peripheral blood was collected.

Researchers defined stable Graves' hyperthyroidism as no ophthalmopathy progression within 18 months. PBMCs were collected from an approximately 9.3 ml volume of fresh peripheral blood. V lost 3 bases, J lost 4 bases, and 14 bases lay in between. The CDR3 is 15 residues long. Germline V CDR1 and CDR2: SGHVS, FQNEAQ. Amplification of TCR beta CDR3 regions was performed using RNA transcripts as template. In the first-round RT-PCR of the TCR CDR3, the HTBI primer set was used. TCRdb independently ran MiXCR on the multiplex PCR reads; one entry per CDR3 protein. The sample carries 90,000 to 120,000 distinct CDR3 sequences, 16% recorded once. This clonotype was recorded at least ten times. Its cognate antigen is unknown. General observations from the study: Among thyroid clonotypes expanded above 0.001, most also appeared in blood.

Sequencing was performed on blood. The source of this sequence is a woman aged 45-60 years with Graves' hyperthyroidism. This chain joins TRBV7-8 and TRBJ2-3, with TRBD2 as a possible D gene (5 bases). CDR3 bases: TGTGCCAGCAGCTTGACGGGGTCCGTCGCAGATACGCAGTATTTT. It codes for CASSLTGSVADTQYF.